The 21 T cell receptor beta chains given below trace back to one sample, sequenced in a study of blood T cell repertoires in COVID-19. Measured with immunoSEQ multiplex PCR; TCRdb has only the in-frame clones, and not every one. The sample consists of about 99,000 clones, about 79% of them appearing once. The material sequenced was peripheral blood. All receptors derive from a woman of 80 years or more with active or convalescent COVID-19.

This clone has a handful of counts. J is TRBJ1-4 and V is TRBV2, with TRBD1 matching 7 bases. CDR3 length: 12 amino acids. J lost 7 bases, V lost 7 bases, and 3 bases had no gene match. Germline lookup yields CDR1 SNHLY and CDR2 FYNNEI. DNA for the CDR3: TGTGCCAGCATCTACAGGGGTGAAAAACTGTTTTTT. It is translated as CASIYRGEKLFF.

This clone has ten or more counts. The chain uses TRBV9 and TRBJ1-3; TRBD1 matches at 8 bases. The V gene's germline CDR1 is SGDLS and CDR2 YYNGEE. This CDR3 is 16 amino acids long. The J segment lost 1 base and the V segment lost 3 bases, leaving 6 bases of the junction unmatched. The CDR3 here is CASSAWTGQSGNTIYF. In DNA, the CDR3 is TGTGCCAGCAGCGCATGGACAGGGCAATCTGGAAACACCATATATTTT.

A few counts support this clone. V gene TRBV28 combines with J gene TRBJ2-7; 11 nucleotides agree with TRBD2. Germline loops: CDR1 MDHEN, CDR2 SYDVKM. Trimming took 4 bases from V and 6 from J; bases not matched to a gene: 8. CDR3 size: 15 residues. The chain's CDR3 is CASSSISGRAVEQYF. The CDR3 nucleotides read TGTGCCAGCAGTTCAATTAGCGGGAGGGCCGTCGAGCAGTACTTC. The whole variable domain, remainder taken from reference TRBV28 and TRBJ2-7, is DVKVTQSSRYLVKRTGEKVFLECVQDMDHENMFWYRQDPGLGLRLIYFSYDVKMKEKGDIPEGYSVSREKKERFSLILESASTNQTSMYLCASSSISGRAVEQYFGPGTRLTVT.

This clone was seen just once. The gene calls are TRBV5-1 and TRBJ1-2; 8 bases agree with TRBD1. Germline V gives CDR1 SGHRS, CDR2 YFSETQ. Trimming removed 0 bases from V and 4 bases from J; junction bases left unmatched: 11. The CDR3 is 17 residues long. CDR3 region: CASSLAEFGQGPYGYTF. Here the CDR3 DNA reads TGCGCCAGCAGCTTGGCTGAGTTTGGACAGGGACCCTATGGCTACACCTTC.

The chain carries TRBV5-6 and TRBJ2-1; a possible D gene is TRBD2 (6 bases). This CDR3 region has 17 residues. The germline V gene has CDR1 SGHDT and CDR2 YYEEEE. V was pared by 4 bases and J by 0 bases, with 17 bases between. The CDR3 loop reads CASSTFSGSSSYNEQFF. The CDR3 DNA reads TGTGCCAGCAGCACGTTTAGCGGTTCAAGCTCCTACAATGAGCAGTTCTTC.

The chain recombines TRBV7-2 with TRBJ2-7, with D uncertain. This CDR3 region has 12 residues. Per the germline V gene, CDR1 is SGHTA and CDR2 is FQGNSA. The V end lost 2 bases, the J end lost 2 bases, and 4 bases lay between the germline ends. This CDR3 is CASSLQAYEQYF. In DNA form, the CDR3 reads TGTGCCAGCAGCTTACAGGCCTACGAGCAGTACTTC.

This clone was picked up one time. The J gene is TRBJ2-7, the V gene TRBV28; perhaps TRBD1 as D (5 bases). Trimming took 3 bases from V and 7 from J, leaving 13 bases between them. The germline gives CDR1 MDHEN, CDR2 SYDVKM. This CDR3 comprises 13 residues. CDR3 bases: TGTGCCAGCAGTTTCAGGGAACTAAGGGAGCAGTACTTC. Amino acids: CASSFRELREQYF.

This clone was counted once. The chain recombines TRBV9 with TRBJ2-7, with TRBD1 identical over 7 bases. CDR3 length: 15 residues. Losses at the gene ends were 4 bases for V and 0 bases for J; bases not matched to a gene: 7. In germline, CDR1 is SGDLS, CDR2 YYNGEE. The CDR3 is CASSPQGLSSYEQYF. Written as DNA, the CDR3 is TGTGCCAGCAGCCCACAGGGGCTGAGCTCCTACGAGCAGTACTTC.

V usage is TRBV7-9 and J usage is TRBJ1-3; the D gene is possibly TRBD1 (5 bases). The CDR3 length is 14 residues. Germline lookup yields CDR1 SEHNR and CDR2 FQNEAQ (reference sequence). The ends were cut back, 3 bases at V and 0 bases at J, with 6 bases in the middle. CDR3 in DNA: TGTGCCAGCAGCTTCGGGGGCTCTGGAAACACCATATATTTT. Protein sequence: CASSFGGSGNTIYF. Drawing the rest from reference TRBV7-9 and TRBJ1-3, the complete variable domain is DTGVSQNPRHKITKRGQNVTFRCDPISEHNRLYWYRQTLGQGPEFLTYFQNEAQLEKSRLLSDRFSAERPKGSFSTLEIQRTEQGDSAMYLCASSFGGSGNTIYFGEGSWLTVV.

V is TRBV7-8 and J is TRBJ2-7; 8 bases agree with TRBD1. The V gene's germline CDR1 is SGHVS and CDR2 FQNEAQ. The V gene end was trimmed by 2 bases and the J gene end by 5 bases; junction bases not matched to a gene: 5. The CDR3 totals 14 residues. DNA for the CDR3: TGTGCCAGCAGCTTAACGGACAGGGTCCACGAGCAGTACTTC. Protein sequence: CASSLTDRVHEQYF.

CDR3 in amino acids: CASSLNGWGLAGAEQYF. CDR3 bases: TGTGCCAGCAGCTTAAACGGGTGGGGACTAGCGGGAGCCGAGCAGTACTTC. The J gene is TRBJ2-7, the V gene TRBV7-3; TRBD2 agrees at 14 bases. The V segment lost 1 base and the J segment 6 bases; nucleotides outside the gene matches: 8. This CDR3 is 17 amino acids long. Germline-derived CDR1 and CDR2 are SGHTA and FQGTGA.

A few counts support this clone. J is TRBJ2-7 and V is TRBV11-1; D unresolved. V gave up 3 bases and J gave up 3 bases, with 9 bases separating them. Per germline, CDR1 SGHAT and CDR2 FQDESV (reference sequence). This CDR3 is built from 13 residues. CDR3 protein: CASSLAHNYEQYF. In DNA, the CDR3 is TGTGCCAGCAGCTTGGCACACAACTACGAGCAGTACTTC.

The chain combines TRBV2 with TRBJ1-2; no definite D call. Germline CDR1 is SNHLY and CDR2 is FYNNEI. Trimming removed 0 bases from V and 5 bases from J, with 13 bases in between. The CDR3 is 15 amino acids. The CDR3 DNA follows: TGTGCCAGCAGTGAAGCTCCCTCAGTATCGTATGGCTACACCTTC. It specifies CASSEAPSVSYGYTF.

This chain connects TRBV27 to TRBJ2-1; 9 bases are a match to TRBD2. After removal of 6 bases from V and 0 bases from J, the junction contained 12 bases not matched to a gene. The CDR3 extends over 18 amino acids. Per the germline V gene, CDR1 is MNHEY and CDR2 is SMNVEV (reference sequence). CDR3 DNA sequence: TGTGCCAGCAGGACCGTTAGGACTAGCGCTAGCTCCTACAATGAGCAGTTCTTC. This gives the protein CASRTVRTSASSYNEQFF.

This sequence joins TRBV28 and TRBJ1-5; D is unclear. V was shortened by 5 bases and J by 7 bases, with 15 bases between the two germline ends. The CDR3 has 14 amino acids. The germline V gene has CDR1 MDHEN and CDR2 SYDVKM. CDR3 in DNA: TGTGCCAGCAGTCCTATCACTACGAGACAGCCCCAGCATTTT. Amino acid sequence: CASSPITTRQPQHF.

The gene calls are TRBV7-2 and TRBJ2-1, with D perhaps TRBD1 (6 bases). Trimming left V 1 base short and J 8 bases short, with 12 bases between. This CDR3 is 14 amino acids long. Germline loops: CDR1 SGHTA, CDR2 FQGNSA. CDR3 DNA sequence: TGTGCCAGCAGCTTAGATTCCAGGGGCCATGAGCAGTTCTTC. Translating it yields CASSLDSRGHEQFF.

The chain employs TRBV29-1 and TRBJ2-3; TRBD2 aligns across 7 bases. CDR1 SQVTM and CDR2 ANQGSEA come from the germline V gene. The J segment lost 5 bases and the V segment lost 7 bases, leaving 9 bases of the junction unmatched. This CDR3 spans 13 amino acids. As DNA, the CDR3 is TGCAGCGCGCGGGAGCCCGGGGGAGATACGCAGTATTTT. This translates into CSAREPGGDTQYF.

The chain couples TRBV11-1 to TRBJ2-3; D unresolved. Deletions cut 5 bases from V and 2 bases from J, with 14 bases between. CDR1 is SGHAT and CDR2 is FQDESV in the germline V gene (reference sequence). The CDR3 loop spans 15 amino acids. The CDR3 spells CASSAVDWYTDTQYF. CDR3 nucleotides: TGTGCCAGCAGCGCCGTCGACTGGTACACAGATACGCAGTATTTT.

The J gene is TRBJ1-5, the V gene TRBV6-5; a possible D gene is TRBD1 (6 bases). V was shortened by 7 bases and J by 0 bases, with 13 bases between the two germline ends. Germline-derived CDR1 and CDR2 are MNHEY and SVGAGI. The CDR3 loop spans 15 amino acids. The DNA for the CDR3 is TGTGCCAGCACCCGGGACACTAATAGCAATCAGCCCCAGCATTTT. This sequence encodes CASTRDTNSNQPQHF.

The V call is TRBV7-2, the J call TRBJ1-2; 8 nucleotides match TRBD1. After removal of 5 bases from V and 4 bases from J, the junction contained 9 bases not matched to a gene. Germline V gene lookup returns CDR1 SGHTA and CDR2 FQGNSA. The CDR3 runs 15 residues. The CDR3 DNA follows: TGTGCCAGCAGCCTCGACAGGGGAGATTCCTATGGCTACACCTTC. Translation: CASSLDRGDSYGYTF.

This clone was recorded a few times. J is TRBJ1-1 and V is TRBV11-2; tentatively, D is TRBD1 (5 bases). Trimming pared 8 bases from V and 0 bases from J, leaving 19 bases between. Looked up from germline, CDR1 is SGHAT and CDR2 is FQNNGV. The CDR3 totals 16 residues. The CDR3 spells CASASRQSRLNTEAFF. The DNA for the CDR3 is TGTGCCAGCGCGTCCCGACAGTCAAGATTGAACACTGAAGCTTTCTTT.